This T cell receptor beta chain was sequenced in a study of T cells in Graves' hyperthyroidism and ophthalmopathy (dated by TCRdb to between 2018 and 2021). Study-wide context: Peripheral blood was collected at initial diagnosis, before any treatment. Whether ophthalmopathy could be predicted prospectively was tested in an independent validation cohort made up of roughly 19 hyperthyroidism patients plus 17 patients who later progressed to ophthalmopathy. For training and testing, the 100 or so patients in the discovery cohort were randomly divided in a 7:3 ratio. In several Graves' hyperthyroidism patients, the study also compared T-cell repertoires from thyroid tissue with T-cell repertoires from blood. The paper reports TCR Vbeta CDR3 sequencing of approximately 140 peripheral blood samples: 43 ophthalmopathy, fewer than 85 hyperthyroidism and some 17 progressor patients. Once sampling was done, hyperthyroidism patients were given methimazole at a starting dose of 30 mg daily, whereas ophthalmopathy patients were given high-dose intravenous methylprednisolone. A discovery cohort of fewer than 110 patients, roughly 40 with Graves' ophthalmopathy and approximately 55 with stable Graves' hyperthyroidism, was used to find distinguishing TCR V-J signatures.

Comments on this clonotype: It has no known antigen specificity. No base qualities exist here, and no much larger clone lies one base off it.

Hyperthyroidism patients were newly diagnosed, with disease duration under 2 months, and aged 18 to 65 years. Patients with uncontrolled infections, other autoimmune diseases, pregnancy or lactation were excluded. Diagnoses were established on the basis of clinical symptoms, serum thyroxine and TRAb, thyroid ultrasound, and orbital computed tomography. For progressor patients, blood was drawn at the first diagnosis of hyperthyroidism, before any ophthalmopathy symptoms had appeared. PBMCs were separated from roughly 10 ml of fresh peripheral blood using Ficoll-Paque density gradient centrifugation. Progressor patients were initially diagnosed with Graves' hyperthyroidism and developed ophthalmopathy during follow-up. Total RNA was extracted using Trizol reagent, and RNA quality was assessed on an Agilent 2100 Bioanalyzer. V sheds 7 bases and J sheds 2 bases, leaving 13 bases between their ends. Inclusive of the bounding cysteine and phenylalanine, the CDR3 is 14 residues long. Here the CDR3 DNA is all that survives: 42 bases in frame from base 1. Per the germline V gene, SNHLY is the CDR1 and FYNNEI is the CDR2.

The full study reports these points: Most expanded thyroid clonotypes (frequency above 0.001) were also found in blood, which suggests that blood repertoires may mirror thyroid immune responses. Sample size was not statistically predetermined, and blinding of investigators to group allocation was not performed. In validation, progression to ophthalmopathy was predicted by the model with 70.59% sensitivity and 72.22% specificity, a median of approximately 6.5 months before onset. A model built on a 13 V-J signature distinguished ophthalmopathy from stable hyperthyroidism, reaching over 85% sensitivity and around 81% specificity in cross-validation and 80%/75% in testing.

TCR beta CDR3 regions were amplified from RNA transcripts. For the first round of RT-PCR on the TCR CDR3, the HTBI primer set was used together with the Qiagen OneStep RT-PCR kit. A second multiplex PCR round built the libraries, followed by size selection and purification. Sequencing of the libraries was done on an Illumina HiSeq2000 using paired-end 100 bp reads. Turning to the authors' computational methods: Raw data were processed with SOAPnuke, discarding reads with adapters, uncalled bases, mean Phred below 15, or no exact constant-primer or identifier match. High-quality paired reads were merged with COPE v1.2.5, and unique nucleotide sequences were defined as clonotypes. MiTCR v1.1 was used to align clonotypes to the IMGT TRBV, TRBD and TRBJ reference segments. The analysis included only V-J combinations with a frequency above 0.0001, which together covered roughly 99% of the repertoires. A TCS score was defined as the ratio of F50 (clonal expansion) to E x V (chaos), with BLOSUM62-based TCRdist applied between CDR3 peptides within each V-J. Welch's t-statistics and random forest reduced roughly 500 V-J features to 10 to 15, which were used in a naive Bayes classifier (R e1071). Through fastp at Q25 and MiXCR, TCRdb rebuilt clones from the public reads, retaining in-frame beta chains. Every distinct CDR3 protein forms one entry, paired with its most common genes and DNA. TCRdb, not the original authors, processed these V and J calls. A total of more than 300,000 distinct CDR3 sequences appear in this sample, 17% of them only once. The ten largest account for around a third of the sample.

Material for sequencing was blood. The sequence came from a young woman with Graves' hyperthyroidism that later progressed to Graves' ophthalmopathy. The chain joins TRBV2 to TRBJ2-3; no D gene is confidently identified. The sequence in DNA is TGTGCCAGCACCCAAAGACTCTCCACAGATACGCAGTATTTT. This encodes CASTQRLSTDTQYF.